This entry lists 15 T cell receptor beta chains sequenced from one sample in a study of blood T cell repertoires in COVID-19. The repertoire was sequenced with immunoSEQ multiplex PCR; TCRdb's copy has only in-frame clones and lacks some. The top ten clones hold more than 2% of a sample with 200,000 to 250,000 clones, around 86% of them seen once. Sequencing was done on a sample of PBMCs or T cells enriched from blood (not recorded which). The receptors shown here come from a woman aged 50 to 60 who had recovered from COVID-19.

V and J are TRBV11-2 and TRBJ2-7; no clear D. V was trimmed by 4 bases and J by 0 bases, leaving 13 bases between them. Germline V gene data show CDR1 as SGHAT and CDR2 as FQNNGV. The CDR3 totals 15 residues. In nucleotides, the CDR3 is TGTGCCAGCAGCTCCCCCGAACGGAGCTCCTACGAGCAGTACTTC. It specifies CASSSPERSSYEQYF.

The chain is built from TRBV5-1 and TRBJ1-6; D might be TRBD1 (5 bases). Germline V gene lookup returns CDR1 SGHRS and CDR2 YFSETQ. V lost 4 bases and J lost 7, with 15 bases in between. The CDR3 spans 15 residues. The CDR3 region is CASSQATASNSPLHF. CDR3 nucleotide sequence: TGCGCCAGCAGCCAAGCGACAGCAAGCAATTCACCCCTCCACTTT.

This clone appeared a single time. The rearrangement links TRBV29-1 to TRBJ2-3, with D perhaps TRBD1 (5 bases). This CDR3 contains 12 residues. V was shortened by 4 bases and J by 3 bases, with 8 bases between the two germline ends. Per the germline V gene, CDR1 is SQVTM and CDR2 is ANQGSEA. CDR3 loop: CSVVRGTDTQYF. CDR3 coding DNA: TGCAGCGTTGTTAGGGGAACAGATACGCAGTATTTT.

This clone was seen more than once but under ten times. The chain has TRBV14 and TRBJ1-1; no definite D call. Looked up from germline, CDR1 is SGHDN and CDR2 is FVKESK. The CDR3 loop spans 16 amino acids. The ends were cut back, 0 bases at V and 0 bases at J, with 11 bases in the middle. CDR3 amino acids: CASSQDSWYLNTEAFF. The CDR3 DNA reads TGTGCCAGCAGCCAAGATAGTTGGTACCTGAACACTGAAGCTTTCTTT.

The gene calls are TRBV29-1 and TRBJ1-1, with D perhaps TRBD1 (6 bases). The V gene lost 4 bases and the J gene lost 4 bases, with 13 bases spanning the gap. The CDR3 has 13 amino acids. Germline CDR1 and CDR2: SQVTM and ANQGSEA. DNA for the CDR3: TGCAGCGTTGGGGCGGGGGCGGTCACTGAAGCTTTCTTT. Translating gives CSVGAGAVTEAFF.

V and J are TRBV25-1 and TRBJ1-6, with TRBD1 matching 7 bases. The germline CDR1 and CDR2 sequences are MGHDK and SYGVNS. The CDR3 sequence is 15 residues long. V shed 5 bases, J shed 8 bases, and the junction held 9 bases outside the gene matches. Written as DNA, the CDR3 is TGTGCCAGCAGTCCTCTCGACAGGGTTGATTCACCCCTCCACTTT. It codes for CASSPLDRVDSPLHF. Full variable domain (missing parts from reference TRBV25-1 and TRBJ1-6): EADIYQTPRYLVIGTGKKITLECSQTMGHDKMYWYQQDPGMELHLIHYSYGVNSTEKGDLSSESTVSRIRTEHFPLTLESARPSHTSQYLCASSPLDRVDSPLHFGNGTRLTVT.

The gene calls are TRBV5-4 and TRBJ2-1, with 8 bases lining up with TRBD2. Trimming took 3 bases from V and 10 from J; bases not matched to a gene: 12. The CDR3 extends over 15 amino acids. From germline, CDR1 is SGHNT and CDR2 YYREEE (reference sequence). This CDR3 is CASSSPGLGRFEQFF. The CDR3 DNA follows: TGTGCCAGCAGCTCTCCGGGACTAGGACGGTTCGAGCAGTTCTTC.

The CDR3 DNA reads TGTGCCAGCAGCCAGGACAGGGGGCCTGAAGCTTTCTTT. Its protein product is CASSQDRGPEAFF. The rearrangement joins TRBV9 to TRBJ1-1; 11 bases fit TRBD1. The V gene's germline CDR1 is SGDLS and CDR2 YYNGEE. The J segment lost 6 bases and the V segment lost 4 bases, leaving 2 bases of the junction unmatched. This CDR3 comprises 13 residues.

This sequence joins TRBV2 and TRBJ1-2, with TRBD1 identical over 7 bases. The CDR3 extends over 13 amino acids. Per germline, CDR1 SNHLY and CDR2 FYNNEI. Trimming removed 6 bases from V and 4 bases from J; junction bases left unmatched: 5. The CDR3 DNA follows: TGTGCCAGCAGGATCGACAGGGCCTATGGCTACACCTTC. This codes for CASRIDRAYGYTF.

V usage is TRBV4-1 and J usage is TRBJ2-7; 9 positions match TRBD2. Trimming at V came to 6 bases and at J to 1 base, leaving 7 bases not matched to a gene. The CDR3 contains 15 residues. Looked up from germline, CDR1 is MGHRA and CDR2 is YSYEKL. The CDR3 DNA follows: TGCGCCAGCAGGCCGGGGACTAGCAGATCCTACGAGCAGTACTTC. It translates to CASRPGTSRSYEQYF.

This chain joins TRBV12-3 or TRBV12-4 and TRBJ1-2, with D maybe TRBD1 (5 bases). The CDR3 runs to 13 residues. The V gene lost 3 bases and the J gene lost 4 bases, with 9 bases spanning the gap. As DNA, the CDR3 is TGTGCCAGCAGTTTCAGGGCCGGCTATGGCTACACCTTC. As protein: CASSFRAGYGYTF.

The rearrangement joins TRBV7-2 to TRBJ1-1; 7 positions match TRBD1. The V gene's germline CDR1 is SGHTA and CDR2 FQGNSA. CDR3 length: 15 amino acids. V dropped 8 bases and J dropped 1; count of bases not matched to a gene: 10. CDR3 DNA: TGTGCCAGCGTCCCTAGGGGACAGAGGAACACTGAAGCTTTCTTT. Its translation is CASVPRGQRNTEAFF.

The chain employs TRBV10-3 and TRBJ2-2, with TRBD1 matching over 8 bases. The germline V gene has CDR1 ENHRY and CDR2 SYGVKD. The junction had 0 bases not matched to a gene; V was cut back by 0 bases and J by 3 bases. The CDR3 has 15 amino acids. The CDR3 reads CAISESDRDTGELFF. CDR3 in DNA: TGTGCCATCAGTGAGTCGGACAGGGACACCGGGGAGCTGTTTTTT.

The chain joins TRBV6-5 to TRBJ2-5; no clear D gene. Per germline, CDR1 MNHEY and CDR2 SVGAGI. V was shortened by 3 bases and J by 2 bases, with 13 bases between the two germline ends. This CDR3 spans 15 amino acids. CDR3 sequence reads: CASSYGISRQETQYF. CDR3 nucleotides: TGTGCCAGCAGTTATGGTATAAGCCGTCAAGAGACCCAGTACTTC.

The genes are TRBV13 and TRBJ2-1; 8 bases map to TRBD2. J gave up 6 bases and V 0 bases, and 4 bases lay outside the gene matches. The CDR3 extends over 15 amino acids. CDR1 PRHDT and CDR2 FYEKMQ come from the germline V gene (reference sequence). CDR3 coding DNA: TGTGCCAGCAGCTTAGGCTTAGCGGGGATCAATGAGCAGTTCTTC. Its translation: CASSLGLAGINEQFF.